The next 2 T cell receptor beta chains were all read from a single sample in a study of T cells in Graves' hyperthyroidism and ophthalmopathy. The investigators amplified TCR beta CDR3 regions from RNA transcripts. RT-PCR in the first round (using the HTBI primer set) targeted the TCR CDR3. TCRdb passed the multiplex PCR reads through MiXCR, listing each CDR3 protein once. The sample consists of about 380,000 distinct CDR3 sequences, 13% of them appearing once. The sequenced sample consisted of blood. The receptor set was obtained from a man under 40 with Graves' hyperthyroidism that later progressed to Graves' ophthalmopathy.

This clonotype has only a few counts. V gene TRBV29-1 combines with J gene TRBJ2-7, with D possibly matching TRBD1 (6 bases). Germline CDR1 and CDR2: SQVTM and ANQGSEA. V was pared by 4 bases and J by 3 bases, with 13 bases between. The CDR3 covers 13 residues. The chain's CDR3 is CSVAVPGDYEQYF. The CDR3, as DNA: TGCAGCGTTGCGGTACCAGGGGACTACGAGCAGTACTTC.

This clonotype was seen a few times. The gene calls are TRBV6-1 and TRBJ2-3; D may correspond to TRBD1 or TRBD2 (5 bases each). Per germline, CDR1 MNHNS and CDR2 SASEGT. The CDR3 runs to 14 residues. The germline V and J ends were trimmed by 6 bases and 6 bases, with 16 bases remaining between them. CDR3 loop: CASSRSGWGDTQYF. The CDR3 DNA follows: TGTGCCAGCAGCCGCTCGGGGTGGGGGGATACGCAGTATTTT.